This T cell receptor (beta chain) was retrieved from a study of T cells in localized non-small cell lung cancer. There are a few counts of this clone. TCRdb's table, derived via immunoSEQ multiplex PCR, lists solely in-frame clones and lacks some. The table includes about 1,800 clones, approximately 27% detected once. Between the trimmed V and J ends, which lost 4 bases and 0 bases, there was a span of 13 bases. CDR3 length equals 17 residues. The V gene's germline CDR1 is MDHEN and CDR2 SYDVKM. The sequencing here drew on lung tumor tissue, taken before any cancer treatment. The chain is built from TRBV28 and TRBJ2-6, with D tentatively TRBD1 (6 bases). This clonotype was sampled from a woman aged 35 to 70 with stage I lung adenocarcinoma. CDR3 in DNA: TGTGCCAGCAGTTCCCAGGGGTCGTACTCTGGGGCCAACGTCCTGACTTTC. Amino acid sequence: CASSSQGSYSGANVLTF.